This T cell receptor beta chain comes out of a study of blood T cell repertoires in COVID-19. This table comes from immunoSEQ multiplex PCR, and its TCRdb copy is limited to in-frame clones, with some not included. This table holds hundreds of thousands of clones, 75% to 90% found once. The CDR3 is made up of 15 amino acids. CDR1 and CDR2 (germline): SGHNT, YYREEE (reference sequence). After removal of 0 bases from V and 3 bases from J, the junction contained 3 bases not matched to a gene. The clonotype comes from a man under 40 who had recovered from COVID-19. The rearrangement joins TRBV5-4 to TRBJ2-5; 9 nucleotides agree with TRBD2. Sequencing was carried out using PBMCs or T cells enriched from blood (not recorded which). For the CDR3, the DNA is TGTGCCAGCAGCTTGGTAGCGGGGGCTAAAGAGACCCAGTACTTC. Protein sequence: CASSLVAGAKETQYF.